This T cell receptor (beta chain) appears in the sequencing data of a study of blood T cell repertoires in COVID-19. While infection was still active, Seattle patients were enrolled and then followed longitudinally. The CDR3 has 15 amino acids. Germline V gene sequence: CDR1 PRHDT, CDR2 FYEKMQ (reference sequence). V shed 0 bases and J shed 2 bases, with 7 bases lying between them. Methods used by the authors: How many nucleated cells were present was estimated from reference gene primer amplification. Some clones are missing from TCRdb's copy, which holds only in-frame ones; the method was immunoSEQ multiplex PCR. That table is the source of V, J and clone size, and D and trimming were worked out from the DNA. The table shows approximately 290,000 clones, with roughly four fifths occurring only once.

The sequence was obtained from a person between 65 and 79 years old with COVID-19, enrolled during active disease. The V and J genes are TRBV13 and TRBJ2-2; D ambiguous. Material: peripheral blood. CDR3 region: CASSLGQSNTGELFF. CDR3 DNA: TGTGCCAGCAGCTTAGGTCAGTCCAACACCGGGGAGCTGTTTTTT.